The rows below give T cell receptor beta chains drawn from one sample of a study of blood T cell repertoires in COVID-19. Libraries were prepared by immunoSEQ multiplex PCR; TCRdb keeps only in-frame clonotypes and omits some of them. The sample has 100,000 to 150,000 clones, roughly 88% seen once; the top ten hold roughly 2.2%. Input material: peripheral blood. These receptors came from a man in his 70s with active COVID-19. Each CDR3 is given with its conserved first and last residue. A D gene is named only where the DNA matches it firmly. Clone sizes are given selectively: once, few, many, or a class where the clone is expanded.

D gene	clone size	V gene	J gene	CDR3 protein	CDR3 DNA
-	once	TRBV3-1/TRBV3-2	TRBJ2-7	CASSQVHPGPDSSYEQYF	TGTGCCAGCAGCCAAGTTCACCCGGGGCCGGACAGCTCCTACGAGCAGTACTTC
-	once	TRBV25-1	TRBJ2-1	CASSDARGRNNEQFF	TGTGCCAGCAGTGACGCAAGGGGCAGGAACAATGAGCAGTTCTTC
-	few	TRBV13	TRBJ1-3	CASSLRGGNTIYF	TGTGCCAGCAGCTTAAGAGGGGGAAACACCATATATTTT
TRBD2	-	TRBV11-2	TRBJ2-5	CASSQRGSQETQYF	TGTGCCAGCAGCCAGCGCGGGAGCCAAGAGACCCAGTACTTC
TRBD1	-	TRBV11-3	TRBJ2-7	CASSLGGQGSHEQYF	TGTGCCAGCAGCTTAGGGGGACAGGGCAGCCACGAGCAGTACTTC
-	-	TRBV3-1/TRBV3-2	TRBJ1-5	CASSPRGLPEPNQPQHF	TGTGCCAGCAGCCCCAGAGGTCTCCCCGAACCGAATCAGCCCCAGCATTTT
-	-	TRBV9	TRBJ2-1	CASSGPLMTVDEQFF	TGTGCCAGCAGCGGCCCCCTCATGACAGTGGATGAGCAGTTCTTC
TRBD1	-	TRBV30	TRBJ1-1	CAWREGQGRVEAFF	TGTGCCTGGAGGGAGGGACAGGGAAGAGTTGAAGCTTTCTTT
TRBD2	-	TRBV27	TRBJ2-7	CASSWLAGGSYEQYF	TGTGCCAGCAGTTGGCTAGCGGGAGGGTCCTACGAGCAGTACTTC
-	-	TRBV28	TRBJ2-5	CASTPLGAQETQYF	TGTGCCAGCACTCCATTGGGGGCACAAGAGACCCAGTACTTC
-	-	TRBV28	TRBJ1-2	CASSLSGLLKSRGYGYTF	TGTGCCAGCAGTTTATCGGGATTGCTCAAGAGTAGAGGGTATGGCTACACCTTC
TRBD1	-	TRBV11-3	TRBJ2-1	CASSNRGQSVEQFF	TGTGCCAGCAGCAACAGGGGGCAGTCTGTTGAGCAGTTCTTC
TRBD1	-	TRBV12-5	TRBJ2-5	CASGFWTGVGETQYF	TGTGCTAGTGGTTTCTGGACAGGGGTTGGGGAGACCCAGTACTTC
TRBD2	once	TRBV24-1	TRBJ2-2	CATSDLGQRGTGELFF	TGTGCCACCAGTGATTTAGGGCAGCGGGGGACCGGGGAGCTGTTTTTT
TRBD1	-	TRBV2	TRBJ1-6	CASSGSSPGAGGSPLHF	TGTGCCAGCAGTGGCTCCTCCCCAGGGGCAGGGGGTTCACCCCTCCACTTT
-	-	TRBV19	TRBJ2-7	CASSQQGPKYEQYF	TGTGCCAGTAGTCAACAGGGTCCCAAATACGAGCAGTACTTC
-	-	TRBV2	TRBJ1-6	CASTTVHNSPLHF	TGTGCCAGCACAACGGTTCATAATTCACCCCTCCACTTT
-	few	TRBV27	TRBJ2-5	CASTYVRGRGLETQYF	TGTGCCAGCACCTACGTGCGGGGTAGGGGACTAGAGACCCAGTACTTC
TRBD2	-	TRBV28	TRBJ2-7	CATRGEGGGAYEQYF	TGTGCCACCCGGGGGGAGGGAGGAGGGGCCTACGAGCAGTACTTC
TRBD1	-	TRBV5-6	TRBJ1-2	CASSSGTAYGYTF	TGTGCCAGCAGCTCAGGGACAGCCTATGGCTACACCTTC
TRBD1	-	TRBV28	TRBJ1-2	CASSPLQGALGYGYTF	TGTGCCAGCAGTCCCCTACAGGGGGCTCTAGGCTATGGCTACACCTTC
-	-	TRBV7-9	TRBJ1-5	CASSEENQPQHF	TGTGCCAGCAGCGAGGAGAATCAGCCCCAGCATTTT
-	-	TRBV19	TRBJ2-7	CASSIGLASYEQYF	TGTGCCAGTAGTATCGGGTTGGCTTCCTACGAGCAGTACTTC
TRBD2	-	TRBV28	TRBJ2-5	CASSPQRGLETQYF	TGTGCCAGCAGTCCACAGCGGGGACTGGAGACCCAGTACTTC